This entry describes one T cell receptor beta chain. The target antigen is unknown. The sample has other DNA sequences that encode this CDR3 too. The sample originates from a study of shared clonotypes between healthy human individuals. Whole-study results and caveats: Non-shared clonotypes displayed generation probabilities falling below those of clonotypes present in all four donors. Naive subsets tended to show greater estimated richness than memory subsets.

Repertoires were generated with immunoSEQ multiplex PCR, while TCRdb's copy carries only in-frame clones and drops some. The repertoire holds about 2.1 million clones, with about 93% as singletons. CD8 cells classed as naive were CD45RO-negative and positively selected for CCR7, excluding terminally differentiated effector memory CD45RA+ cells. Sample: naive CD8+ T cells from PBMCs. The clonotype was recovered from a man between 18 and 35 years old in good health. Some clones in this sample may be carry-over from other donors' samples.

The CDR3 DNA follows: TGTGCCAGCAGTTTAACAGGGGCCTACGAGCAGTACTTC. Translating gives CASSLTGAYEQYF. The V and J genes are TRBV28 and TRBJ2-7; 7 bases align to TRBD1. The trim removed 2 bases at V and 2 bases at J, leaving 0 bases unmatched. Germline assignment: CDR1 MDHEN and CDR2 SYDVKM. This CDR3 contains 13 residues.